The clone carrying this T cell receptor (beta chain) came up a few times. Antigen specificity is unknown. A mixed TRB-A/B primer pool amplified rearranged TRB by multiplex touch-down PCR. TCRdb recomputed calls from the multiplex PCR reads with MiXCR, one row per CDR3 protein. The sample includes approximately 1,800 distinct CDR3 sequences, around 28% seen only once; the top ten take approximately 53%. The data were obtained in a study of T cell repertoires in aging, cancer and after chemotherapy. General observations from the study: In healthy donors, age-related TCR diversity loss mainly reflected lost richness.

TCR beta rearrangements were amplified from peripheral blood genomic DNA. The CDR3 has 14 amino acids. Unmatched junction bases numbered 13, after V lost 8 bases and J lost 3 bases. Germline CDR1 is GTSNPN and CDR2 is SVGIG (reference sequence). The clonotype comes from a human donor with a solid tumor. The chain is built from TRBV30 and TRBJ2-7; TRBD1 aligns across 7 bases. The sample comprised blood. CDR3 region: CASSLGTDGYEQYF. The CDR3 DNA reads as TGTGCCAGCAGCCTCGGGACAGATGGCTACGAGCAGTACTTC.